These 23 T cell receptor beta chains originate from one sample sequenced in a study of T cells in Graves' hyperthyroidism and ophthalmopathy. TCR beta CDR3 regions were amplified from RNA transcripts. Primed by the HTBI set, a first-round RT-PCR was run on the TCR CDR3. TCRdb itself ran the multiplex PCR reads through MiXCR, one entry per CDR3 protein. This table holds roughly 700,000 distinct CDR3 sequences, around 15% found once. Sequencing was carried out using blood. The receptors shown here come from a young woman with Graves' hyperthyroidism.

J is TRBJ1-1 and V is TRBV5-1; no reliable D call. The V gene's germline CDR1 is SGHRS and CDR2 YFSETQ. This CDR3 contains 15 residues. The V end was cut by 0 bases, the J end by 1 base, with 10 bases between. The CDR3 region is CASSLVVEPNTEAFF. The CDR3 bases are TGCGCCAGCAGCTTGGTAGTGGAGCCGAACACTGAAGCTTTCTTT.

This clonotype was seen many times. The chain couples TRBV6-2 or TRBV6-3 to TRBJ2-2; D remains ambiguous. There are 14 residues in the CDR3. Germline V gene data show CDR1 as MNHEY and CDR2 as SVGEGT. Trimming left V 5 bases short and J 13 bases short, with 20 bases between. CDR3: CASSTLDPTRRLFF. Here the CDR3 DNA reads TGTGCCAGCAGTACGTTAGACCCGACGCGAAGGCTGTTTTTT.

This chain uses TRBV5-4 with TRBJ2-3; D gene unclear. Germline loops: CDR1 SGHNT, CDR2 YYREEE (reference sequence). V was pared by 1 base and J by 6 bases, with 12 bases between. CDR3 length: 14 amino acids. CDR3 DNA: TGTGCCAGCAGCTTGAATCCCCAAGTGGATACGCAGTATTTT. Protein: CASSLNPQVDTQYF.

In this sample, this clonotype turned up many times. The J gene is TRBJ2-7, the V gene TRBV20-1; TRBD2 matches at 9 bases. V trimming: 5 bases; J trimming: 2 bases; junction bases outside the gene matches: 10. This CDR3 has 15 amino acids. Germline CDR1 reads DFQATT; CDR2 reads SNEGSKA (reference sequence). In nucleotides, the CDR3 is TGCAGTGCTCCCAACCCCGGGACTAGCACCTACGAGCAGTACTTC. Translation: CSAPNPGTSTYEQYF.

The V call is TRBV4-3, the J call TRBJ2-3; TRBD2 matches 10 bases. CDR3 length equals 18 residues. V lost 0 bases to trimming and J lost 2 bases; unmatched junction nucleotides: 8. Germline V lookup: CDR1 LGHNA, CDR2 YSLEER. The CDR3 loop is CASSQDRLAGGPTDTQYF. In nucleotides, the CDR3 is TGCGCCAGCAGCCAAGATCGACTAGCGGGCGGTCCCACAGATACGCAGTATTTT.

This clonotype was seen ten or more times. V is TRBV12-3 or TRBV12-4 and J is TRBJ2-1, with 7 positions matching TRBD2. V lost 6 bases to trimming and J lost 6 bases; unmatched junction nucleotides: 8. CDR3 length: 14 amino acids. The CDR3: CASRAGRGPNEQFF. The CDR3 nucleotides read TGTGCCAGCAGAGCGGGACGGGGCCCCAATGAGCAGTTCTTC.

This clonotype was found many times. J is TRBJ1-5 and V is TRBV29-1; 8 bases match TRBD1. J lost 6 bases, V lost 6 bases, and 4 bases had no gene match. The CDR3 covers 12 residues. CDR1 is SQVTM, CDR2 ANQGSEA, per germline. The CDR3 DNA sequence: TGCAGCGTGGGGACAGGCGGTCAGCCCCAGCATTTT. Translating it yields CSVGTGGQPQHF.

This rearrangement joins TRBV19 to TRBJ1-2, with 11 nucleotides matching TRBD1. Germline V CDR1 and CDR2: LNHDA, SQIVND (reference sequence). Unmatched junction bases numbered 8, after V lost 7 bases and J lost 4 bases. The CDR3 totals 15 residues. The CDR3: CASTPDRGRGYGYTF. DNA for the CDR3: TGTGCCAGTACCCCGGACAGGGGGCGCGGCTATGGCTACACCTTC.

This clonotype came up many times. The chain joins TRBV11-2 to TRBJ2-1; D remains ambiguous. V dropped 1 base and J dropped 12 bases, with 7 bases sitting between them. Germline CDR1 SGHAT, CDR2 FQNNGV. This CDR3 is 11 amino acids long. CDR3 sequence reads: CASSLVVGQFF. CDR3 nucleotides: TGTGCCAGCAGCTTAGTGGTAGGGCAGTTCTTC.

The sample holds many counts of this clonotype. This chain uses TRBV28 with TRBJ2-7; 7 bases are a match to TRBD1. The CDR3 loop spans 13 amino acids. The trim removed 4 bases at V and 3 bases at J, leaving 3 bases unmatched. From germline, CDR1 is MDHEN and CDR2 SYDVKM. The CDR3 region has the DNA TGTGCCAGCAGTTACGACAGGGACTACGAGCAGTACTTC. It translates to CASSYDRDYEQYF.

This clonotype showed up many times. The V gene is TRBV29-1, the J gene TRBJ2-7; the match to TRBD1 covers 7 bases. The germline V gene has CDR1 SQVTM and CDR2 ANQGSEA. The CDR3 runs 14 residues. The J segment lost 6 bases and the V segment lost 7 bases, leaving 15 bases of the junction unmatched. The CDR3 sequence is CSASRQGGSSEQYF. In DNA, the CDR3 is TGCAGCGCGTCGCGACAGGGCGGTTCCAGCGAGCAGTACTTC.

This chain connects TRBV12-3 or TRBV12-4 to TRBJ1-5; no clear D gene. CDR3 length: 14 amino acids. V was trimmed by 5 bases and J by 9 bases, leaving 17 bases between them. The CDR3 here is CASSSGQANLPQHF. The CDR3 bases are TGTGCCAGCAGTAGCGGCCAGGCCAATTTGCCCCAGCATTTT.

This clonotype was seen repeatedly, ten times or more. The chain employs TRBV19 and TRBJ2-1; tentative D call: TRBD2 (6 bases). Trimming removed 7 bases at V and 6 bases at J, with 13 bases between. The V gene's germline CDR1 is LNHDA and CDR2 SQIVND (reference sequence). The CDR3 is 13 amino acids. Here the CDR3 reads CASIGSGFNEQFF. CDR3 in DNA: TGTGCCAGTATCGGTAGCGGCTTCAATGAGCAGTTCTTC. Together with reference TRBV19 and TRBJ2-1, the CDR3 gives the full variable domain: DGGITQSPKYLFRKEGQNVTLSCEQNLNHDAMYWYRQDPGQGLRLIYYSQIVNDFQKGDIAEGYSVSREKKESFPLTVTSAQKNPTAFYLCASIGSGFNEQFFGPGTRLTVL.

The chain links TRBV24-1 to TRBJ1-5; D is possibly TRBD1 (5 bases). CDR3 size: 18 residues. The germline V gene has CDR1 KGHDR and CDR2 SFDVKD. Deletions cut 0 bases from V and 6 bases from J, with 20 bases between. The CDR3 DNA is TGTGCCACCAGTGATTTGCAAGGTTCATCCGGGACGCGTCAGCCCCAGCATTTT. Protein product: CATSDLQGSSGTRQPQHF.

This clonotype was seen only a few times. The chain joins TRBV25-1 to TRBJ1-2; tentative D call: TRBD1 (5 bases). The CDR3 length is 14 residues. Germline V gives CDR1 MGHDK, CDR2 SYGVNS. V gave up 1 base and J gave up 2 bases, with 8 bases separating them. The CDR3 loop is CASSELGDNYGYTF. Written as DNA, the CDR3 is TGTGCCAGCAGTGAATTGGGGGACAACTATGGCTACACCTTC.

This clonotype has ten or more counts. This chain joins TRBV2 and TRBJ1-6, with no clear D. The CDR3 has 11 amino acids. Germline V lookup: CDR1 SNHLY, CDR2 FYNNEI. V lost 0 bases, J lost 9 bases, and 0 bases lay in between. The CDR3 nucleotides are TGTGCCAGCAGTGAAGCTTCACCCCTCCACTTT. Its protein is CASSEASPLHF.

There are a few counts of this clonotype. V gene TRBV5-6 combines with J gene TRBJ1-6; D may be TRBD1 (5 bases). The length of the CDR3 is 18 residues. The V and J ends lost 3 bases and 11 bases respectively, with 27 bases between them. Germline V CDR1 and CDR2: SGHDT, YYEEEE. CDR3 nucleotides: TGTGCCAGCAGCTCGAATTTGGGGGATTTCAGGGCCCGAACACCCCTCCACTTT. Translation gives CASSSNLGDFRARTPLHF. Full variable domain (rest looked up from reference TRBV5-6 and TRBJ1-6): DAGVTQSPTHLIKTRGQQVTLRCSPKSGHDTVSWYQQALGQGPQFIFQYYEEEERQRGNFPDRFSGHQFPNYSSELNVNALLLGDSALYLCASSSNLGDFRARTPLHFGNGTRLTVT.

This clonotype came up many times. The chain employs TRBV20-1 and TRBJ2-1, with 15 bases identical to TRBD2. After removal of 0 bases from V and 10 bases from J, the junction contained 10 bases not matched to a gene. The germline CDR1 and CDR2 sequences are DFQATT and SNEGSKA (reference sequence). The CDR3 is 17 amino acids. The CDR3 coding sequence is TGCAGTGCTAGAGATGGGGGAGGGACTAGCGGGAGGAGGGAGCAGTTCTTC. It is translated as CSARDGGGTSGRREQFF.

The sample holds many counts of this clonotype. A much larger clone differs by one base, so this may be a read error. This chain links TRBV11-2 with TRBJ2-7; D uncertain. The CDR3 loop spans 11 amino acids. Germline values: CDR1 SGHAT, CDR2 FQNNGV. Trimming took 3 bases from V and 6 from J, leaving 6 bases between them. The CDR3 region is CASSFGFEQYF. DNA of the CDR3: TGTGCCAGCAGCTTCGGGTTCGAGCAGTACTTC.

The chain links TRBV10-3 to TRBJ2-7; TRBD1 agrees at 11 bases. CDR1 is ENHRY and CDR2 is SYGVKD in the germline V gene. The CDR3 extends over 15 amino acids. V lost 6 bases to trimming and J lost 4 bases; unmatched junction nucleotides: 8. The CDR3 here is CAISDSGTGGYEQYF. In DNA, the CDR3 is TGTGCCATCAGCGACTCCGGGACAGGGGGTTACGAGCAGTACTTC.

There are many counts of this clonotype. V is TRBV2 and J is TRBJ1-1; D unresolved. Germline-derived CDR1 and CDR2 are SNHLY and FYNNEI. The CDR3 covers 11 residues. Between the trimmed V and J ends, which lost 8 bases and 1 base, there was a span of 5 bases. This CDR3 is CASGGNTEAFF. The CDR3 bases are TGTGCCAGCGGCGGGAACACTGAAGCTTTCTTT.

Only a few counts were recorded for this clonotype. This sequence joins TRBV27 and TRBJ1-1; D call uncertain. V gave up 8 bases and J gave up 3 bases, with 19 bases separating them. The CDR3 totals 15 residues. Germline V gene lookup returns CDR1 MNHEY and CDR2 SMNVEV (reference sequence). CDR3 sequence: CASYSLERAHTEAFF. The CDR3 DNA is TGTGCCAGCTACTCACTCGAACGAGCTCACACTGAAGCTTTCTTT.

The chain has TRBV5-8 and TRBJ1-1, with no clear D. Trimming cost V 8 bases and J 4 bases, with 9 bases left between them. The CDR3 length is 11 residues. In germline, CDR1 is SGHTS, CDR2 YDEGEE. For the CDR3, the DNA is TGTGCCAGAAAAGCGGGCACTGAAGCTTTCTTT. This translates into CARKAGTEAFF.